This is a list of T cell receptor beta chains from one sample in a study of human T cells and chemical hapten exposure. TCRdb ran MiXCR on the RACE reads and lists one entry per CDR3 protein. The table includes 300,000 to 450,000 distinct CDR3 sequences, approximately 5% detected once. The material was whole blood, obtained in connection with sensitization to the hapten diphenylcyclopropenone (DPC). These receptors were collected from a woman in her late teens or twenties with alopecia areata. Some clones in this sample may be carry-over from other donors' samples. Both conserved end residues are part of each CDR3. D genes are given only for firm matches. Size values are once, few and many counts, or a class for expanded clones, and some rows have none.

V gene	J gene	clone size	D gene	CDR3 DNA	CDR3 protein
TRBV20-1	TRBJ2-5	many	TRBD2	TGCAGTGCTAGAGATATGCTAGCGGGGGACTGGACCCAGTACTTC	CSARDMLAGDWTQYF
TRBV7-9	TRBJ2-5	few	NA	TGTGCCAGCAGCTTAGTGAGGGCCTCCCAAGAGACCCAGTACTTC	CASSLVRASQETQYF
TRBV11-3	TRBJ2-1	NA	NA	TGTGCCAGCAGCTTACAGGTGTCAGGTCCTTACATCAATGAGCAGTTCTTC	CASSLQVSGPYINEQFF
TRBV12-5	TRBJ2-3	few	NA	TGTGCTAGTAATCCCGGGGCAGGTTACACAGATACGCAGTATTTT	CASNPGAGYTDTQYF
TRBV29-1	TRBJ2-7	many	NA	TGCAGCGTTGCAACGGAAACTTCCTACGAGCAGTACTTC	CSVATETSYEQYF
TRBV20-1	TRBJ1-1	many	TRBD1	TGCAGTGCTTACCCCTACAGGGGGAACACTGAAGCTTTCTTT	CSAYPYRGNTEAFF
TRBV3-1	TRBJ1-2	NA	TRBD1	TGTGCCAGCAGCCTAGAGGACAGGGCCCAGAACACCTTC	CASSLEDRAQNTF
TRBV4-3	TRBJ2-7	NA	NA	TGCGCCAGCAGCCCGACGGGGTTCCCGGGGAGCGAGCAGTACTTC	CASSPTGFPGSEQYF
TRBV18	TRBJ2-1	few	NA	TGTGCCAGCTCACCGCAAAGCCCCAATGAGCAGTTCTTC	CASSPQSPNEQFF
TRBV3-1	TRBJ2-5	NA	NA	TGTGCCAGCAGCCAAGTAAGACAGGTCCAAGAGACCCAGTACTTC	CASSQVRQVQETQYF
TRBV29-1	TRBJ2-1	many	TRBD2	TGCAGCGTTGAAGGCGGGGGGATGTGGAATGAGCAGTTCTTC	CSVEGGGMWNEQFF
TRBV7-2	TRBJ2-5	NA	NA	TGTGCCAGCAGACTTGACAGTGCAGAGACCCAGTACTTC	CASRLDSAETQYF
TRBV6-5	TRBJ2-5	many	NA	TGTGCCAGCACCGACTACTGGGACAACCAAGAGACCCAGTACTTC	CASTDYWDNQETQYF
TRBV6-4	TRBJ2-3	few	TRBD2	TGTGCCAGCAGTGACGGAGCGGGGGCCTCAGATACGCAGTATTTT	CASSDGAGASDTQYF
TRBV6-6	TRBJ1-1	many	NA	TGTGCCAGCAGTTACGCGGTGAACACTGAAGCTTTCTTT	CASSYAVNTEAFF
TRBV6-2/TRBV6-3	TRBJ2-1	few	TRBD2	TGTGCCAGCAGTCCTGGACTAGCGGGGGACCTACAAAGCTCCTACAATGAGCAGTTCTTC	CASSPGLAGDLQSSYNEQFF
TRBV28	TRBJ2-3	many	NA	TGTGCCAGCAGTTTAGCGGGGATAGATACGCAGTATTTT	CASSLAGIDTQYF